Below, 3 T cell receptor beta chains from the same sample are listed, as sequenced in a study of blood T cell repertoires in COVID-19. TCRdb keeps only in-frame clones here, not all; method: immunoSEQ multiplex PCR. The table lists about 310,000 clones, 70% to 90% of them singletons. Material: PBMCs or T cells enriched from blood (not recorded which). The source is a man younger than 45 who had recovered from COVID-19.

V gene TRBV7-3 combines with J gene TRBJ1-1; D remains unclear. The CDR3 sequence is 13 residues long. Trimming took off 6 bases at V and 0 bases at J, with 8 bases between the two ends. Looked up from germline, CDR1 is SGHTA and CDR2 is FQGTGA. CDR3 sequence reads: CASRVNLNTEAFF. The CDR3 DNA sequence: TGTGCCAGCAGGGTAAACTTGAACACTGAAGCTTTCTTT.

The chain carries TRBV5-1 and TRBJ1-1, with 9 nucleotides matching TRBD1. Per the germline V gene, CDR1 is SGHRS and CDR2 is YFSETQ. The CDR3 is made up of 13 amino acids. V was clipped by 5 bases and J by 6 bases; unmatched bases: 5. For the CDR3, the DNA is TGCGCCAGCAGGGCAGGACAGGGGCCTGAAGCTTTCTTT. Amino acids: CASRAGQGPEAFF. Supplemented by reference TRBV5-1 and TRBJ1-1, the full variable domain reads KAGVTQTPRYLIKTRGQQVTLSCSPISGHRSVSWYQQTPGQGLQFLFEYFSETQRNKGNFPGRFSGRQFSNSRSEMNVSTLELGDSALYLCASRAGQGPEAFFGQGTRLTVV.

J is TRBJ2-7 and V is TRBV29-1, with D maybe TRBD2 (6 bases). Germline V lookup: CDR1 SQVTM, CDR2 ANQGSEA. With 7 bases removed from V and 7 bases from J, the gap between germline ends came to 8 bases. The CDR3 has 9 amino acids. The CDR3 sequence is CSGGGEQYF. In DNA form, the CDR3 reads TGCAGCGGCGGAGGGGAGCAGTACTTC.